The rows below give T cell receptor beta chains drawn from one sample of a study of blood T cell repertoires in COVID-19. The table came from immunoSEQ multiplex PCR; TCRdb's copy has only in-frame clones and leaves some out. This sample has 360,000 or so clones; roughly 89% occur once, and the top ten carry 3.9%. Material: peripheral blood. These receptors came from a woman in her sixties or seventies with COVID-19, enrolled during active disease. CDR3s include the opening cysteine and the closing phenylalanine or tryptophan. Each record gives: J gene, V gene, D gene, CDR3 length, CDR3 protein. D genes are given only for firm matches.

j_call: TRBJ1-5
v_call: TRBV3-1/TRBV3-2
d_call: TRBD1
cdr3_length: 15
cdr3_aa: CASSSGRQGVRPQHF

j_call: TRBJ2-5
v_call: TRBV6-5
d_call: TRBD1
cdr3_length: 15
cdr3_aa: CASRYTAGGQETQYF

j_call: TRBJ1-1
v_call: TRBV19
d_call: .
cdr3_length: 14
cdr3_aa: CASSGETLNTEAFF

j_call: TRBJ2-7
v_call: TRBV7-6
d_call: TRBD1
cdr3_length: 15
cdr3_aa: CASSLGGQGSYEQYF

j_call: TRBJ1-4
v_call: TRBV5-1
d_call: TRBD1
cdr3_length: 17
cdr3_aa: CASSIAHTQGAGEKLFF

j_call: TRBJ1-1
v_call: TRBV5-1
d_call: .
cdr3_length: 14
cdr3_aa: CASSLAEGYTEAFF

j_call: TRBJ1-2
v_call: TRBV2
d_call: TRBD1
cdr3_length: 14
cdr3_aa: CASSAGTGGTGYTF

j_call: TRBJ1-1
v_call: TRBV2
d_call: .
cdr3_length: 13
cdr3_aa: CASRVGRNTEAFF

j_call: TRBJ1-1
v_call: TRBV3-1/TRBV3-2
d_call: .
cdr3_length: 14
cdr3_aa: CASSQMTGNTEAFF

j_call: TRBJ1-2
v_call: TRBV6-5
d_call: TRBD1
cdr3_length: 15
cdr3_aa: CASSYTGQGREGYTF

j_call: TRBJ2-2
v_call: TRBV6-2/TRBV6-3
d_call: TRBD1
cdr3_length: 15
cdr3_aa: CASSYTGGRTGELFF

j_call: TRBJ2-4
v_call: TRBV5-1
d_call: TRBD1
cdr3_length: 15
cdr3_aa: CASSLYRGLENIQYF

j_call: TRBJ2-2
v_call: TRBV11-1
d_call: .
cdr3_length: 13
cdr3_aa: CASSQITGRELFF

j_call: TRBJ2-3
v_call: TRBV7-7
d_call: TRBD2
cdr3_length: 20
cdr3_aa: CASSFAGGTGKGTSTDTQYF

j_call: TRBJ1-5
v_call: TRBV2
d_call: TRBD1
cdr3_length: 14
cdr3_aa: CASSGQGGNQPQHF

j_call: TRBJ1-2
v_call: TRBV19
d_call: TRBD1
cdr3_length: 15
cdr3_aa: CASSVGTAPFYGYTF

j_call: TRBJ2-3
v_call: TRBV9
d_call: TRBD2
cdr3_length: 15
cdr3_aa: CASSVPSGGTDTQYF

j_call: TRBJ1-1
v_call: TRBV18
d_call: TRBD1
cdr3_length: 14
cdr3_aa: CASSRNTGDTEAFF

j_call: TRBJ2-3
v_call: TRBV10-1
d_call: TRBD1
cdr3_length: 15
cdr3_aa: CATQAGTGGTDTQYF

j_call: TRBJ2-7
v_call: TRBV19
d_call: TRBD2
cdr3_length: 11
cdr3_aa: CASDAGDVLNF

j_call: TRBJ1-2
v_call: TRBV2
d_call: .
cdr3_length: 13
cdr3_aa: CASTPGTNYGYTF

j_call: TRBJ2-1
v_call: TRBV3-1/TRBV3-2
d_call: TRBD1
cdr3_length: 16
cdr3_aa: CASSGTGVEIYNEQFF

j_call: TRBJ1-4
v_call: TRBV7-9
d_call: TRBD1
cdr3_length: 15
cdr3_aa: CASRLQGSTNEKLFF

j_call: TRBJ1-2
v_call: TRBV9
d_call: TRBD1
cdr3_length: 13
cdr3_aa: CASSGTGADGYTF

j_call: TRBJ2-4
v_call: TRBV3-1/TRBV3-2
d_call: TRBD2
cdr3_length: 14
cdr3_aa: CASSQSGGPRVQYF

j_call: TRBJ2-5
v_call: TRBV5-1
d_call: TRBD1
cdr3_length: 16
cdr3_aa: CASSLSGTGGVETQYF

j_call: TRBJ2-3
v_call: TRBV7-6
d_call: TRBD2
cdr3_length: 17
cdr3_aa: CASSLKQLAGSTDTQYF

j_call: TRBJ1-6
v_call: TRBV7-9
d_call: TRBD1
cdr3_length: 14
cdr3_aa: CASSSPGQGSPLHF

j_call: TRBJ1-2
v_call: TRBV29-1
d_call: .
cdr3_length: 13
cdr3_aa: CSVVGGADYGYTF

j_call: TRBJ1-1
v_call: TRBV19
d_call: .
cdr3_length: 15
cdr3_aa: CASSWQVDRNTEAFF

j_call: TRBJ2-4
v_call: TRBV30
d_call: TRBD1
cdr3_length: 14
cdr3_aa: CAWNREGGEGIQYF

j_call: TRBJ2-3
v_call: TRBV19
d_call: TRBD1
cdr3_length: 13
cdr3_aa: CASMGQNTDTQYF

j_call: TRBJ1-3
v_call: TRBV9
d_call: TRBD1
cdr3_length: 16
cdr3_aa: CASSTRTGLSGNTIYF

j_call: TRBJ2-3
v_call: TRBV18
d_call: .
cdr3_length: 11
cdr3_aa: CASRSTDTQYF

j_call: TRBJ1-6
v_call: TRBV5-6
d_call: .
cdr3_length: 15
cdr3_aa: CASSPAVQHGSPLHF

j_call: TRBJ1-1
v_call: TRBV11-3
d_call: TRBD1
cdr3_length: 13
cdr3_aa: CASSQYRGTEAFF

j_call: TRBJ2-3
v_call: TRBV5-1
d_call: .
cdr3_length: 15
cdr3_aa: CASSWGDTHSDTQYF

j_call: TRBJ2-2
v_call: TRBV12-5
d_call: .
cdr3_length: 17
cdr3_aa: CASGLLTGLSNTGELFF

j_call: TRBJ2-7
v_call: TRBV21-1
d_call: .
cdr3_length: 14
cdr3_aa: CASSRAGDSYEQYF

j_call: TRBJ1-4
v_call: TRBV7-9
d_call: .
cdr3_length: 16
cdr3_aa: CASSLSFRGGKEKLFF